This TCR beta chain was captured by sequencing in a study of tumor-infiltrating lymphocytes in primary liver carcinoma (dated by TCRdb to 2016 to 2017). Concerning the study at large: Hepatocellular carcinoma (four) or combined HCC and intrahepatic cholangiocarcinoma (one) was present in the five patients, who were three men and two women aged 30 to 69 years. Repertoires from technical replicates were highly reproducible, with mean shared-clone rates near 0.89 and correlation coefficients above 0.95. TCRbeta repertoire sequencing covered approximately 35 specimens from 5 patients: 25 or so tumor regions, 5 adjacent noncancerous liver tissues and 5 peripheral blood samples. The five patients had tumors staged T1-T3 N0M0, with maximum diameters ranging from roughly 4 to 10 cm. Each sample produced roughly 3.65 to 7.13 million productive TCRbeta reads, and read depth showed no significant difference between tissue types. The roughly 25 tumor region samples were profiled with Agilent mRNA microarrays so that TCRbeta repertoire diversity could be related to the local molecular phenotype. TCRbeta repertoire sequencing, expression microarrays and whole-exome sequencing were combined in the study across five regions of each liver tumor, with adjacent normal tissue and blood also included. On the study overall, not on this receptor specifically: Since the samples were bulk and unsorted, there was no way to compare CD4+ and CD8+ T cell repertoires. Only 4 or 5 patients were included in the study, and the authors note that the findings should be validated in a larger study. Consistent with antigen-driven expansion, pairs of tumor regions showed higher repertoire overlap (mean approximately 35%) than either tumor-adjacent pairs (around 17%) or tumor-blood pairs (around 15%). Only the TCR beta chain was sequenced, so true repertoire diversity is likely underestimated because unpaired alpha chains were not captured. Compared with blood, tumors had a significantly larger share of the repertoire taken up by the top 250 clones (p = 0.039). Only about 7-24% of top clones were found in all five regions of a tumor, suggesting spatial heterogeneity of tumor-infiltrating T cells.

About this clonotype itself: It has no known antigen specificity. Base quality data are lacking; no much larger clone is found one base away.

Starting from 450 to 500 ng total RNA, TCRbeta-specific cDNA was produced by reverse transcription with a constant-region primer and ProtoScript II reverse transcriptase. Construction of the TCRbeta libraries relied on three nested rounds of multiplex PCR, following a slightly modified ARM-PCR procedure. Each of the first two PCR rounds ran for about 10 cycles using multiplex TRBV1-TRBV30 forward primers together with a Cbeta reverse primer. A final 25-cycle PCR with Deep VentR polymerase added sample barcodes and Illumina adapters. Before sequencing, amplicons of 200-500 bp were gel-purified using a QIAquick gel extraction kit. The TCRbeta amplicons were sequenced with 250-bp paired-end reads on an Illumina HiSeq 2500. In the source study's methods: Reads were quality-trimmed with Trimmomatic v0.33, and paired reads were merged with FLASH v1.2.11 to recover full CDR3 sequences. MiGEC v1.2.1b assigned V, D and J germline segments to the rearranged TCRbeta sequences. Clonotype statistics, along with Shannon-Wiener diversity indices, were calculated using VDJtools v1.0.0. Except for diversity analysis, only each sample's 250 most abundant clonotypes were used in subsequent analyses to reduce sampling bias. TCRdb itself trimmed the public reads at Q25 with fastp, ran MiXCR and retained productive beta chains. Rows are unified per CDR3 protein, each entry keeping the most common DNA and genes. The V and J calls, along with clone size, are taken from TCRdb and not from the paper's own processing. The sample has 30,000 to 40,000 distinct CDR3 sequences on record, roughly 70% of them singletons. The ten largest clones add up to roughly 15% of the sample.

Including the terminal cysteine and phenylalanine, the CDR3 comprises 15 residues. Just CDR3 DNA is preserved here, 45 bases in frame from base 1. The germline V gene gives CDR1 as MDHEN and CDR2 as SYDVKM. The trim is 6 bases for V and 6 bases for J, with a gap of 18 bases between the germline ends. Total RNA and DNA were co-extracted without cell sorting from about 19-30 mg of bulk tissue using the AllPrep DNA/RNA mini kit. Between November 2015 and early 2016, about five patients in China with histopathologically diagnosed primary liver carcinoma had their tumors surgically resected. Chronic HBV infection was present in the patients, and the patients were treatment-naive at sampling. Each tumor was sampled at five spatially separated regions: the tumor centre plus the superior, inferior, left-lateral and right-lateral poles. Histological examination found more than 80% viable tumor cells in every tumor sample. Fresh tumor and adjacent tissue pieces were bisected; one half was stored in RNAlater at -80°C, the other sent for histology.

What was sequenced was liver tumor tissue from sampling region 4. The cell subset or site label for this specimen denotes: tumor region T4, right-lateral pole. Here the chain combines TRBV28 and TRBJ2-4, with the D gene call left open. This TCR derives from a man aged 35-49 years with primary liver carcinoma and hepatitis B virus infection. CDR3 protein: CASSPLGLTRNIQYF. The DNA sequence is TGTGCCAGCAGCCCACTCGGGTTGACCAGAAACATTCAGTACTTC.